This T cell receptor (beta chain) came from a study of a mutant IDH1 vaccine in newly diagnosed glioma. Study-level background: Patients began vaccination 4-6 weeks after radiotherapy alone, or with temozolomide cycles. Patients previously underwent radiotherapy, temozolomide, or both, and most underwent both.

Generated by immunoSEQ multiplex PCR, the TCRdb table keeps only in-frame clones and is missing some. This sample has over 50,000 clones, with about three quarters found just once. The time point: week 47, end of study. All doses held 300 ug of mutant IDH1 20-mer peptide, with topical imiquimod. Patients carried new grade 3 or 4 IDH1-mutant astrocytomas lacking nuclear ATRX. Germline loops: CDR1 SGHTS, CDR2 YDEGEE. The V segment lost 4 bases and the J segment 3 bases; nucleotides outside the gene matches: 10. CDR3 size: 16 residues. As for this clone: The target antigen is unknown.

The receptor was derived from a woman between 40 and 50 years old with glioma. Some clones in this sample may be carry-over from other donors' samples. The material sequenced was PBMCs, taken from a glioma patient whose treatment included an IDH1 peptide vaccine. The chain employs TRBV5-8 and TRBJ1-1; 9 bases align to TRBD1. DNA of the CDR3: TGTGCCAGCAGCGAAATAGACCGGGACAGGGACACTGAAGCTTTCTTT. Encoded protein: CASSEIDRDRDTEAFF.